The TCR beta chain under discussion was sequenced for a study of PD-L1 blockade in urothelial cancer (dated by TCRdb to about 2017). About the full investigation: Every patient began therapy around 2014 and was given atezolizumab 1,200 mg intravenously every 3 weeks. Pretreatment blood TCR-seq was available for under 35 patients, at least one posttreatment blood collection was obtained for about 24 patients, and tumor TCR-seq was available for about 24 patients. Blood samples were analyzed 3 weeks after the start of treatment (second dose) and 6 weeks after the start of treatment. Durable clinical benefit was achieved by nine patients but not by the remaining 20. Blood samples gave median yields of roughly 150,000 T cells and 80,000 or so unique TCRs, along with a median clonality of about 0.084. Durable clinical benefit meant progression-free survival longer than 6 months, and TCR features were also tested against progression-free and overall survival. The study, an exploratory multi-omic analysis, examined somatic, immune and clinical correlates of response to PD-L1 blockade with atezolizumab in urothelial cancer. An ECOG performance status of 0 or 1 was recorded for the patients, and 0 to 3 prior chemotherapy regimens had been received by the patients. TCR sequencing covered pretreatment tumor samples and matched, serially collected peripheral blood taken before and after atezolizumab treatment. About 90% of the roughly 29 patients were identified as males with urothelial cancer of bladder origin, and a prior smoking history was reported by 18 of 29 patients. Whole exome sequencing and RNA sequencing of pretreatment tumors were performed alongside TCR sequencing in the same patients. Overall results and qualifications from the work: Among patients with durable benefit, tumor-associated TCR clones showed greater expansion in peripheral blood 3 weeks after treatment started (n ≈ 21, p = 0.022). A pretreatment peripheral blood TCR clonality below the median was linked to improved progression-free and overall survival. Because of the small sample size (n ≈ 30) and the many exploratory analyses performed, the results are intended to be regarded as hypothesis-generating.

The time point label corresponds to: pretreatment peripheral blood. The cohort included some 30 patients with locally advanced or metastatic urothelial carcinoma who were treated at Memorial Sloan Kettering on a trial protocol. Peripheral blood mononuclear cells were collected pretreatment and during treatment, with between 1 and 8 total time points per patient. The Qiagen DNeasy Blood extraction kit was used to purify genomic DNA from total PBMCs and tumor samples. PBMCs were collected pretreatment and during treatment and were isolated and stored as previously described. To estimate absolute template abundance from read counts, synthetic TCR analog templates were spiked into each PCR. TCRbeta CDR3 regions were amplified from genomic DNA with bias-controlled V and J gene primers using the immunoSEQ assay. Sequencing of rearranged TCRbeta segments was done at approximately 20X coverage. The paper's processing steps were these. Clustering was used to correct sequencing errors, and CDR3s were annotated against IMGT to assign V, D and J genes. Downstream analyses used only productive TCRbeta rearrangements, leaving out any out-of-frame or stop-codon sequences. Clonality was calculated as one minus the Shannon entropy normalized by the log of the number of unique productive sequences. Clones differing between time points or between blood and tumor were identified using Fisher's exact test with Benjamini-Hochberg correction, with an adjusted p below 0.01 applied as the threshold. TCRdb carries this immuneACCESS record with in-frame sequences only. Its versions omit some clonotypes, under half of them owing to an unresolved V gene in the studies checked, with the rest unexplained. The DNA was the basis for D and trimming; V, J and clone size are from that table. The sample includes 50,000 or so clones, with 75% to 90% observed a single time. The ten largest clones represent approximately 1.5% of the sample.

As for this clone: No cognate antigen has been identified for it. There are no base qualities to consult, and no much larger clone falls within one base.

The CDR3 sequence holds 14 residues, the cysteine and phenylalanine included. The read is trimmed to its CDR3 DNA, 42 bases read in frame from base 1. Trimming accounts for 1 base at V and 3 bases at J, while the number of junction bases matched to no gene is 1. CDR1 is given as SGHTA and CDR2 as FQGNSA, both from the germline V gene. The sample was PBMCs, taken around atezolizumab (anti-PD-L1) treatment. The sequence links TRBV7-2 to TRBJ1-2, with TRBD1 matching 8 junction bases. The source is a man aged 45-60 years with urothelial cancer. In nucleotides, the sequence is TGTGCCAGCAGCTTAGGGACAGGGCACTATGGCTACACCTTC. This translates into CASSLGTGHYGYTF.